Sequencing of this T cell receptor (beta chain) was carried out in a study of identical twins' blood T cells. Looking at the study overall: Around 50 million reads covered roughly 6 alpha-chain and roughly 6 beta-chain libraries.

Points on this clonotype: The antigen is not known.

TCR cDNA libraries came from RNA via a modified published protocol. A single record per CDR3 protein comes from TCRdb applying MiXCR to the 5' RACE reads. Among 350,000 to 400,000 distinct CDR3 sequences, roughly 31% were seen once, and the ten largest hold approximately 6.6%. Study-wide points: V gene usage reportedly matched far better within twin pairs than unrelated donors.

CDR1 is SQVTM and CDR2 is ANQGSEA in the germline V gene. This CDR3 region has 13 residues. The V end lost 6 bases, the J end lost 7 bases, and 16 bases lay between the germline ends. The chain is built from TRBV29-1 and TRBJ2-1; no clear D gene. The sequence derives from a woman aged 18-49 years in good health. The material sequenced was PBMCs. The CDR3 bases are TGCAGCGTACCACCCAGAGTGGGTAATGAGCAGTTCTTC. Translation: CSVPPRVGNEQFF.